This TCR beta chain was sequenced during a study of blood T cell repertoires in COVID-19. Study as a whole: T cells, B-cell-depleted T cells, or PBMCs supplied cDNA or gDNA.

The protocol was immunoSEQ multiplex PCR, while the TCRdb copy is restricted to in-frame clones and leaves out a portion. The sample has some 200,000 clones; approximately 87% are singletons. The source of this sequence is a woman aged 60-70 years with COVID-19, enrolled during active disease. The sample comprised peripheral blood.

The CDR3 DNA sequence: TGTGCCAGTAGTATTAGCGGGAGGTCTTTCCAAGAGACCCAGTACTTC. This codes for CASSISGRSFQETQYF. V and J are TRBV19 and TRBJ2-5; 10 bases are shared with TRBD2. CDR1 is LNHDA, CDR2 SQIVND, per germline (reference sequence). CDR3 length: 16 amino acids. The V gene end was trimmed by 3 bases and the J gene end by 1 base; junction bases not matched to a gene: 5.